Below, one T cell receptor (beta chain) is given with its context. Its antigen specificity is not known. The record has no base qualities; no much larger clone is one base away. The sample is drawn from a study of shared clonotypes between healthy human individuals (dated by TCRdb to the early 2020s). Study-level background: Three men and a couple of women, aged 18 to 49 years, made up the cohort. To estimate repertoire size and how much clonotype sharing occurs between individuals, the study deeply sequenced the blood TCR repertoires of five or six healthy adults. To increase sequencing depth and limit assay-specific biases, different laboratories used diverse techniques to prepare libraries and sequence TCR repertoires. Each donor's leukapheresis produced roughly between roughly 0.94 and 9.5 billion PBMCs. For each donor, CD4 naive and CD4 memory were each given three plates, CD8 naive was given two plates, and CD8 memory was given one plate. Results the study describes overall, beyond this receptor: The genetic and exposure-history diversity represented was limited by the small number of donors. Naive subsets generally had larger estimated clonotype richness than memory subsets. About 5% of naive CD4, around 3.5% of naive CD8, about 2.1% of memory CD4, and about 0.4% of memory CD8 clonotypes were shared across several donors. Sampling was limited to blood, and TCR repertoires in tissue likely differ from TCR repertoires in blood. Higher generation probabilities were observed for clonotypes shared by all four sorted-subset donors than for non-shared clonotypes. Incomplete sequencing was indicated by rarefaction of sorted-subset datasets, despite the large sequencing depth. Based on pairwise subsampling, the degree of clonotype sharing among donors was expected to be affected by sequencing depth.

CD8 naive samples were obtained by positive selection for CCR7 among CD45RO-negative cells, yielding a CD45RA+CCR7+ population from which TemRA cells were excluded. The donors were healthy, HIV-negative adults with no recently reported acute infections or vaccinations. Only Caucasian adults living in Nashville, Tennessee, USA were represented among the donors. Blood was collected by leukapheresis, and PBMCs were isolated by Ficoll-Histopaque density gradient centrifugation and then cryopreserved in liquid nitrogen vapor phase. Analytical flow cytometry was used to check the purity and quantity of each magnetically sorted T cell population. Genomic DNA was isolated from every sorted fraction and measured by UV absorbance on a Nanodrop 2000c. CDR1 and CDR2 (SNHLY, FYNNEI) derive from the germline V gene. V is reduced by 11 bases and J by 1 base, leaving a spacing of 29 bases between them. Its CDR3 holds 18 amino acids, cysteine through phenylalanine. CDR3 DNA is the only sequence kept; it has 54 bases, read in frame from the first base.

Using the deep immunoSEQ assay, multiplex PCR amplified TCR CDR3 regions from genomic DNA. For each cell subset, the extracted genomic DNA was distributed evenly across all wells of several immunoSEQ 96-well plates, and each plate served as one replicate. For sorted subsets, each replicate PCR was loaded with 150 to 250 ng genomic DNA, equivalent to some 31,000 T cell genomes. Purified libraries were quantified with a Qubit 3.0 fluorometer, sized on a Bioanalyzer 2100, and re-quantified with the KAPA Library Quantification kit. Every immunoSEQ 96-well plate was sequenced on a separate single-read 150-cycle Illumina NextSeq 550 flow cell. On the study's bioinformatics: Because the immunoSEQ output included only junctional sequences and no quality scores, the filtering could not be the same as the filtering used for full-length reads. To assign V/J genes and CDR3, sequences were annotated against IMGT germline references using PyIR, a Python wrapper for IgBLAST v1.9. Reads were removed for weak V/J assignments (E-value above 1e-6), missing CDR3, stop codons, out-of-frame junctions, or ambiguous translated residues. A V3J clonotype was defined by an identical inferred V gene, J gene, and CDR3 amino acid sequence. Percentage overlap between repertoires was computed as shared unique clonotypes divided by the size of the smaller repertoire. Three approaches were used to assess repertoire richness: RTK rarefaction, the Chao1 estimator, and Recon v2.1 estimates of unobserved clonotypes. OLGA was used to compute generation probabilities for all TCRbeta clonotypes that the gDNA method yielded from several donors. The immuneACCESS repertoire file appears here via TCRdb, limited to in-frame rearrangements. These files lack a portion of the clones; in checked studies, under half of the deficit traces to unresolved V genes, and the cause of the others is not known. V and J calls and clone size are given by that table; D and trimming were obtained from the DNA. Here the sample has roughly 570,000 clones; 95% to 98% occur a single time. In total, the top ten clones hold 0.3% of the sample.

The origin of this receptor is a young man in good health. Input material: naive CD8+ T cells sorted from blood. Read against the paper, the sample's cell subset or site label means: CD45RA+CCR7+. Recombination joined TRBV2 with TRBJ2-5; the D assignment is uncertain and may be TRBD1 or TRBD2, with 7 bases supporting each. This receptor has the CDR3 CASVPQGTNPGAQETQYF. The DNA sequence is given as TGTGCCTCCGTACCACAGGGGACTAACCCGGGGGCCCAAGAGACCCAGTACTTC.